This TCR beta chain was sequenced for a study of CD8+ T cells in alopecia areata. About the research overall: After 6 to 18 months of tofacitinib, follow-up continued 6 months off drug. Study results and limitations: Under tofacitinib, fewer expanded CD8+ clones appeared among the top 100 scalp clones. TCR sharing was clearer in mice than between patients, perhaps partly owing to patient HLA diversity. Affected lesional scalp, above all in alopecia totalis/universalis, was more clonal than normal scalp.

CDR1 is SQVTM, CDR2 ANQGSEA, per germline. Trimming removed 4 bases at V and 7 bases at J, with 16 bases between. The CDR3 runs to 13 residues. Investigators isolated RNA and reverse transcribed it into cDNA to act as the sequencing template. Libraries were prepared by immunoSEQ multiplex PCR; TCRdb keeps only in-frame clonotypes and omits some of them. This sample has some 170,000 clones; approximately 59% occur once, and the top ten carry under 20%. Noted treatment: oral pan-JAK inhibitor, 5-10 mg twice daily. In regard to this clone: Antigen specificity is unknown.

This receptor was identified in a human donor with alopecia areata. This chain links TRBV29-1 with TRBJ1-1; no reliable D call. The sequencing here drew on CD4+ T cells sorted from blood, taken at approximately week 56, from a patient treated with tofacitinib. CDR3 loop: CSVATKGRGEAFF. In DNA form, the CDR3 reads TGCAGCGTTGCTACGAAGGGCCGCGGTGAAGCTTTCTTT. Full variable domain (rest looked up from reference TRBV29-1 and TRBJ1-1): SAVISQKPSRDICQRGTSLTIQCQVDSQVTMMFWYRQQPGQSLTLIATANQGSEATYESGFVIDKFPISRPNLTFSTLTVSNMSPEDSSIYLCSVATKGRGEAFFGQGTRLTVV.